One and the same sample provided the 28 T cell receptor beta chains below, sequenced in a study of blood T cell repertoires in COVID-19. The data were produced by immunoSEQ multiplex PCR, yet TCRdb's version contains in-frame clones alone and is incomplete. This sample yields some 270,000 clones, of which roughly 88% are seen a single time; approximately 11% belongs to the top ten. Sequenced: peripheral blood. The receptors originated from a woman aged 70 to 79 with acute or convalescent COVID-19.

This chain connects TRBV2 to TRBJ2-7, with 9 bases matching TRBD1. CDR1 and CDR2 (germline): SNHLY, FYNNEI. Trimming took 6 bases from V and 5 from J; bases not matched to a gene: 11. CDR3 length equals 15 residues. The CDR3 nucleotides read TGTGCCAGCAGAGCTACCGGGACAGGGAGCGACGAGCAGTACTTC. It codes for CASRATGTGSDEQYF.

V and J are TRBV28 and TRBJ1-1, with a possible D match to TRBD1 (5 bases). V gave up 6 bases and J gave up 3 bases, with 11 bases separating them. The CDR3 runs to 13 residues. Germline-derived CDR1 and CDR2 are MDHEN and SYDVKM. CDR3 DNA: TGTGCCAGCAGCGTTAGGGGTCACACTGAAGCTTTCTTT. This translates into CASSVRGHTEAFF.

The CDR3 here is CASSFGQVNTGELFF. The CDR3 coding sequence is TGTGCCAGCAGCTTTGGTCAGGTTAACACCGGGGAGCTGTTTTTT. The chain carries TRBV5-4 and TRBJ2-2; no clear D. The germline CDR1 and CDR2 sequences are SGHNT and YYREEE (reference sequence). Trimming took off 2 bases at V and 2 bases at J, with 10 bases between the two ends. The CDR3 has 15 amino acids.

The gene calls are TRBV27 and TRBJ1-2; 7 bases match TRBD1. The CDR3 spans 16 residues. Trimming cost V 4 bases and J 1 base; bases outside gene matches: 9. The V gene's germline CDR1 is MNHEY and CDR2 SMNVEV (reference sequence). In DNA form, the CDR3 reads TGTGCCAGCAGTTCCACTCCGGACAGGAGTAACTATGGCTACACCTTC. Its protein is CASSSTPDRSNYGYTF.

V is TRBV20-1 and J is TRBJ2-1, with D unclear. V dropped 3 bases and J dropped 3 bases, with 12 bases sitting between them. Germline values: CDR1 DFQATT, CDR2 SNEGSKA (reference sequence). The CDR3 extends over 14 amino acids. CDR3 sequence reads: CSASTLPGYNEQFF. CDR3 DNA sequence: TGCAGTGCTAGTACCCTACCCGGCTACAATGAGCAGTTCTTC.

This clone was seen just once. The gene calls are TRBV4-1 and TRBJ2-7; possibly TRBD2 for D (6 bases). CDR3 length: 14 residues. The germline CDR1 and CDR2 sequences are MGHRA and YSYEKL. V dropped 2 bases and J dropped 2 bases, with 10 bases sitting between them. The CDR3 loop is CASSQRDSAYEQYF. As DNA, the CDR3 is TGCGCCAGCAGCCAACGGGACTCCGCCTACGAGCAGTACTTC.

The chain couples TRBV29-1 to TRBJ2-1; TRBD2 matches 9 bases. The germline CDR1 and CDR2 sequences are SQVTM and ANQGSEA. This CDR3 is 15 amino acids long. J was trimmed by 7 bases and V by 6 bases; bases with no gene match: 13. The CDR3 coding sequence is TGCAGCGTAGATCTCGGGACTAGCTTAGGGAATGAGCAGTTCTTC. Protein product: CSVDLGTSLGNEQFF.

The chain employs TRBV12-3 or TRBV12-4 and TRBJ2-7; possibly TRBD2 for D (6 bases). The V end lost 6 bases, the J end lost 0 bases, and 9 bases lay between the germline ends. The CDR3 contains 13 residues. CDR3 nucleotide sequence: TGTGCCAGCAGCCCGGACTACTCCTACGAGCAGTACTTC. Protein: CASSPDYSYEQYF.

The chain combines TRBV2 with TRBJ1-2, with D perhaps TRBD1 (6 bases). Germline-derived CDR1 and CDR2 are SNHLY and FYNNEI. Between the trimmed V and J ends, which lost 5 bases and 5 bases, there was a span of 18 bases. The CDR3 length is 15 residues. The CDR3 nucleotides read TGTGCCAGCAGTATGATTTTAGGGGGGGCTTATGGCTACACCTTC. Its protein product is CASSMILGGAYGYTF.

The V and J genes are TRBV7-9 and TRBJ1-2; D possibly corresponds to TRBD1 (6 bases). This CDR3 has 16 amino acids. V was shortened by 6 bases and J by 7 bases, with 24 bases between the two germline ends. The germline CDR1 and CDR2 sequences are SEHNR and FQNEAQ (reference sequence). The CDR3 here is CASSGFRGGRRGGYTF. The CDR3 bases are TGTGCCAGCAGTGGTTTCAGGGGTGGACGACGGGGTGGCTACACCTTC.

The V gene is TRBV12-3 or TRBV12-4, the J gene TRBJ1-1; D not resolved. The V and J ends lost 6 bases and 3 bases respectively, with 11 bases between them. The CDR3 is 13 residues long. CDR3 sequence: CASSLEGDTEAFF. The CDR3 nucleotides read TGTGCCAGCAGCCTAGAGGGTGACACTGAAGCTTTCTTT.

This clone was detected only once. The chain combines TRBV18 with TRBJ1-3, with TRBD1 matching 7 bases. With V trimmed by 3 bases and J by 0 bases, 17 bases remained unmatched. The CDR3 extends over 20 amino acids. Germline lookup yields CDR1 KGHSH and CDR2 LQKENI. The CDR3 region is CASSPPMSRGITYSGNTIYF. CDR3 in DNA: TGTGCCAGCTCACCCCCAATGAGCAGGGGGATAACCTACTCTGGAAACACCATATATTTT.

This sequence joins TRBV6-5 and TRBJ1-6, with a tentative D call TRBD1 (6 bases). Trimming took off 5 bases at V and 7 bases at J, with 15 bases between the two ends. The CDR3 covers 15 residues. The germline gives CDR1 MNHEY, CDR2 SVGAGI. CDR3 in amino acids: CASSRLQGSNSPLHF. In nucleotides, the CDR3 is TGTGCCAGCAGTCGCCTACAGGGATCGAATTCACCCCTCCACTTT.

The rearrangement uses TRBV7-8 and TRBJ2-3, with D maybe TRBD2 (6 bases). CDR1 and CDR2 from the germline V gene are SGHVS and FQNEAQ. This CDR3 is built from 15 residues. The V gene lost 3 bases and the J gene lost 0 bases, with 10 bases spanning the gap. CDR3 protein: CASSLGGASTDTQYF. CDR3 sequence (DNA): TGTGCCAGCAGCTTGGGCGGGGCTAGCACAGATACGCAGTATTTT.

CDR3 sequence reads: CSVVRTAGHAFF. CDR3 DNA sequence: TGCAGCGTTGTCCGAACCGCAGGGCATGCTTTCTTT. J is TRBJ1-1 and V is TRBV29-1; weak D call: TRBD1 (5 bases). Germline lookup yields CDR1 SQVTM and CDR2 ANQGSEA. CDR3 length equals 12 residues. V dropped 4 bases and J dropped 11 bases, with 17 bases sitting between them. Together with reference TRBV29-1 and TRBJ1-1, the CDR3 gives the full variable domain: SAVISQKPSRDICQRGTSLTIQCQVDSQVTMMFWYRQQPGQSLTLIATANQGSEATYESGFVIDKFPISRPNLTFSTLTVSNMSPEDSSIYLCSVVRTAGHAFFGQGTRLTVV.

This clone has a count of ten or more. This rearrangement joins TRBV7-9 to TRBJ2-2, with 10 bases matching TRBD2. J was trimmed by 4 bases and V by 5 bases; bases with no gene match: 7. CDR3 length: 16 residues. Germline CDR1 SEHNR, CDR2 FQNEAQ (reference sequence). The CDR3 loop is CASSTDLAGATGELFF. CDR3 bases: TGTGCCAGCAGCACCGACCTAGCGGGGGCCACCGGGGAGCTGTTTTTT. The variable domain in full, with the rest retrieved from reference TRBV7-9 and TRBJ2-2, is DTGVSQNPRHKITKRGQNVTFRCDPISEHNRLYWYRQTLGQGPEFLTYFQNEAQLEKSRLLSDRFSAERPKGSFSTLEIQRTEQGDSAMYLCASSTDLAGATGELFFGEGSRLTVL.

This chain joins TRBV29-1 and TRBJ1-4, with D tentatively TRBD1 (5 bases). The CDR3 is 12 residues long. The ends were cut back, 7 bases at V and 2 bases at J, with 8 bases in the middle. Germline V gene data show CDR1 as SQVTM and CDR2 as ANQGSEA. The CDR3 nucleotides read TGCAGCGGGGGCCGTACTAATGAAAAACTGTTTTTT. Translation gives CSGGRTNEKLFF.

V and J are TRBV5-4 and TRBJ1-5; D is perhaps TRBD1 (5 bases). CDR1 SGHNT and CDR2 YYREEE come from the germline V gene (reference sequence). This CDR3 has 13 amino acids. The germline V and J ends were trimmed by 4 bases and 7 bases, with 12 bases remaining between them. In DNA form, the CDR3 reads TGTGCCAGCAGCGGGGGGGACGGGCAGCCCCAGCATTTT. This codes for CASSGGDGQPQHF.

The rearrangement uses TRBV18 and TRBJ1-2, with 9 nucleotides matching TRBD1. The CDR3 has 17 amino acids. The germline CDR1 and CDR2 sequences are KGHSH and LQKENI. Trimming removed 4 bases from V and 0 bases from J; junction bases left unmatched: 9. Here the CDR3 reads CASSRGQGIGTNYGYTF. CDR3 nucleotide sequence: TGTGCCAGCTCACGGGGACAGGGTATAGGAACTAACTATGGCTACACCTTC.

The chain links TRBV3-1 (or the pseudogene TRBV3-2) to TRBJ1-1; possible D gene TRBD1, 5 bases. Trimming pared 0 bases from V and 10 bases from J, leaving 15 bases between. The germline V gene has CDR1 LGHDT and CDR2 YNNKEL (reference sequence). This CDR3 comprises 14 residues. As DNA, the CDR3 is TGTGCCAGCAGCCAAGAAGGAAGGCAGGGATCAGCTTTCTTT. Protein product: CASSQEGRQGSAFF.

The V and J genes are TRBV9 and TRBJ2-3, with TRBD2 identical over 11 bases. The CDR3 contains 15 residues. With 0 bases clipped from V and 7 bases from J, the junction kept 4 bases outside the gene matches. Germline V CDR1 and CDR2: SGDLS, YYNGEE. The CDR3 region is CASSVASGGLNTQYF. The CDR3 bases are TGTGCCAGCAGCGTAGCTAGCGGGGGGCTAAATACGCAGTATTTT.

The CDR3 here is CASSPPGRARNTIYF. CDR3 DNA: TGTGCCAGCAGCCCCCCGGGGAGGGCCAGAAACACCATATATTTT. The rearrangement links TRBV11-2 to TRBJ1-3; D uncertain. V was pared by 5 bases and J by 5 bases, with 16 bases between. The CDR3 sequence is 15 residues long. Germline V lookup: CDR1 SGHAT, CDR2 FQNNGV.

V gene TRBV7-9 combines with J gene TRBJ2-7, with 9 bases fitting TRBD2. In germline, CDR1 is SEHNR, CDR2 FQNEAQ (reference sequence). The V and J ends lost 3 bases and 3 bases, in that order; junction bases with no gene match: 6. The CDR3 runs 15 residues. CDR3 loop: CASSLGGTSLYEQYF. The CDR3 nucleotides are TGTGCCAGCAGCTTGGGCGGGACTAGCCTCTACGAGCAGTACTTC.

DNA of the CDR3: TGTGCCAGCAGCTGGTCTCGGGACAGGGGCGGGGAGCAGTACTTC. Protein product: CASSWSRDRGGEQYF. J is TRBJ2-7 and V is TRBV5-4; 10 nucleotides align to TRBD1. Germline trimming cut 3 bases from V and 7 bases from J; bases unmatched to any gene: 10. The CDR3 runs to 15 residues. The V gene's germline CDR1 is SGHNT and CDR2 YYREEE (reference sequence).

This clone was seen a single time. This sequence joins TRBV5-6 and TRBJ2-3, with 8 nucleotides matching TRBD1. V lost 5 bases, J lost 3 bases, and 2 bases stayed unmatched. CDR1 is SGHDT and CDR2 is YYEEEE in the germline V gene. CDR3 length: 13 amino acids. Here the CDR3 reads CASRQGVTDTQYF. The CDR3 DNA follows: TGTGCCAGCAGACAGGGGGTAACAGATACGCAGTATTTT. Full variable domain (rest looked up from reference TRBV5-6 and TRBJ2-3): DAGVTQSPTHLIKTRGQQVTLRCSPKSGHDTVSWYQQALGQGPQFIFQYYEEEERQRGNFPDRFSGHQFPNYSSELNVNALLLGDSALYLCASRQGVTDTQYFGPGTRLTVL.

The V call is TRBV15, the J call TRBJ2-1, with D perhaps matching TRBD1 (5 bases). The V gene's germline CDR1 is LNHNV and CDR2 YYDKDF (reference sequence). This CDR3 is 17 amino acids long. V lost 8 bases to trimming and J lost 6 bases, with 26 bases between them. The CDR3 DNA is TGTGCCACCGGACAAGGGTTCGGGCCTACGAATTTCAATGAGCAGTTCTTC. Amino acids: CATGQGFGPTNFNEQFF. Full variable domain (missing parts from reference TRBV15 and TRBJ2-1): DAMVIQNPRYQVTQFGKPVTLSCSQTLNHNVMYWYQQKSSQAPKLLFHYYDKDFNNEADTPDNFQSRRPNTSFCFLDIRSPGLGDTAMYLCATGQGFGPTNFNEQFFGPGTRLTVL.

This chain joins TRBV19 and TRBJ2-1; 9 bases match TRBD2. This CDR3 is 13 amino acids long. Trimming took 8 bases from V and 10 from J; bases not matched to a gene: 9. Germline loops: CDR1 LNHDA, CDR2 SQIVND (reference sequence). CDR3 loop: CASFSGGTPEQFF. The CDR3 coding sequence is TGTGCCAGTTTCAGCGGGGGGACTCCAGAGCAGTTCTTC.

The rearrangement links TRBV10-3 to TRBJ2-1; 7 nucleotides align to TRBD2. The CDR3 has 15 residues. The J segment lost 0 bases and the V segment lost 10 bases, leaving 9 bases of the junction unmatched. From germline, CDR1 is ENHRY and CDR2 SYGVKD. In DNA form, the CDR3 reads TGTGCCACCTCGGAGCCGGGGGGCTCCTACAATGAGCAGTTCTTC. This encodes CATSEPGGSYNEQFF.